Listed here are 11 T cell receptor beta chains from one sample, sequenced in a study of identical twins. MiXCR, applied by TCRdb to the 5' RACE reads, yields one record per CDR3 protein. The profile shows a few hundred thousand distinct CDR3 sequences, around 9.7% of them singletons. Sequencing used naive T cells sorted from blood. All receptors come from a woman aged 45-60 years in good health.

The chain uses TRBV28 and TRBJ2-7, with D tentatively TRBD1 or TRBD2 (5 bases each). Germline V gives CDR1 MDHEN, CDR2 SYDVKM. The CDR3 has 14 amino acids. Between the trimmed V and J ends, which lost 2 bases and 0 bases, there was a span of 8 bases. CDR3 sequence reads: CASSLIGASYEQYF. CDR3 sequence (DNA): TGTGCCAGCAGTTTAATCGGGGCCTCCTACGAGCAGTACTTC.

The V gene is TRBV29-1, the J gene TRBJ2-1; the D is unclear. V was cut by 2 bases and J by 2 bases, with 10 bases left in between. From germline, CDR1 is SQVTM and CDR2 ANQGSEA. CDR3 length: 14 residues. CDR3 region: CSVELVITYNEQFF. For the CDR3, the DNA is TGCAGCGTTGAACTAGTTATCACCTACAATGAGCAGTTCTTC.

As regards this clonotype: This may be a read error: a much more frequent sequence differs by one nucleotide. The chain carries TRBV7-2 and TRBJ2-3; 8 bases line up with TRBD2. The V gene end was trimmed by 3 bases and the J gene end by 2 bases; junction bases not matched to a gene: 4. The CDR3 extends over 15 amino acids. Germline-derived CDR1 and CDR2 are SGHTA and FQGNSA. The DNA for the CDR3 is TGTACCAGCAGCTTCCCAGCGGGAGTCACAGATACGCAGTATTTT. It yields the protein CTSSFPAGVTDTQYF.

This clonotype was detected only a few times. The chain combines TRBV5-1 with TRBJ2-5; 8 bases are shared with TRBD1. The CDR3 loop spans 15 amino acids. The germline V gene has CDR1 SGHRS and CDR2 YFSETQ. The V segment lost 4 bases and the J segment 6 bases; nucleotides outside the gene matches: 11. The CDR3 DNA reads as TGCGCCAGCAGCCTAGACAGGGGAGTGATGAAGACCCAGTACTTC. This sequence encodes CASSLDRGVMKTQYF.

This clonotype appeared many times. The V gene is TRBV27, the J gene TRBJ2-5; D call uncertain. Trimming shortened V by 0 bases and J by 0 bases, and 5 bases separated the two germline ends. The CDR3 has 14 amino acids. CDR1 MNHEY and CDR2 SMNVEV come from the germline V gene (reference sequence). The CDR3 nucleotides are TGTGCCAGCAGTTTATCAGGGTACCAAGAGACCCAGTACTTC. Translation gives CASSLSGYQETQYF.

The V and J genes are TRBV20-1 and TRBJ1-1; 9 bases agree with TRBD1. V lost 6 bases, J lost 2 bases, and 10 bases stayed unmatched. The CDR3 extends over 15 amino acids. Germline V lookup: CDR1 DFQATT, CDR2 SNEGSKA (reference sequence). CDR3 nucleotides: TGCAGTGCGACCGGGACAGGGATAAGAAACACTGAAGCTTTCTTT. It encodes CSATGTGIRNTEAFF.

Many counts were recorded for this clonotype. In nucleotides, the CDR3 is TGTGCCAGTGCCCCTTCTGGCACTGAAGCTTTCTTT. It specifies CASAPSGTEAFF. The V and J genes are TRBV2 and TRBJ1-1; D gene ambiguous. CDR3 length equals 12 residues. The V and J ends lost 9 bases and 4 bases respectively, with 12 bases between them. The germline gives CDR1 SNHLY, CDR2 FYNNEI.

In this sample, this clonotype turned up a few times. This sequence joins TRBV7-8 and TRBJ2-1, with 10 bases that match TRBD2. Germline V lookup: CDR1 SGHVS, CDR2 FQNEAQ. The V and J ends lost 0 bases and 6 bases, in that order; junction bases with no gene match: 8. The length of the CDR3 is 17 residues. CDR3 sequence: CASSLASTSGILNEQFF. CDR3 DNA: TGTGCCAGCAGCTTAGCCTCCACTAGCGGGATACTCAATGAGCAGTTCTTC.

This clonotype was detected a few times. The J gene is TRBJ2-7, the V gene TRBV20-1; possible D gene TRBD2, 6 bases. Trimming shortened V by 3 bases and J by 5 bases, and 14 bases separated the two germline ends. There are 13 residues in the CDR3. Germline V CDR1 and CDR2: DFQATT, SNEGSKA (reference sequence). The chain's CDR3 is CSARGTALNEQYF. In DNA form, the CDR3 reads TGCAGTGCTAGGGGGACTGCCTTGAACGAGCAGTACTTC.

This sequence joins TRBV6-5 and TRBJ1-1; D may be TRBD1 (5 bases). Trimming stripped 6 bases from V and 1 base from J, with 9 bases between. Germline-derived CDR1 and CDR2 are MNHEY and SVGAGI. This CDR3 contains 13 residues. The CDR3 DNA is TGTGCCAGCAGACTGGGGACGAACACTGAAGCTTTCTTT. Translating it yields CASRLGTNTEAFF.

The V and J genes are TRBV7-8 and TRBJ2-2; no clear D. Per germline, CDR1 SGHVS and CDR2 FQNEAQ. There are 15 residues in the CDR3. The V gene lost 6 bases and the J gene lost 2 bases, with 13 bases spanning the gap. The CDR3 DNA reads TGTGCCAGCAGTTTGGACGCACCTAACACCGGGGAGCTGTTTTTT. Protein: CASSLDAPNTGELFF.